This T cell receptor (beta chain) was obtained from a study of T cells in Graves' hyperthyroidism and ophthalmopathy. Between the trimmed V and J ends, which lost 0 bases and 4 bases, there was a span of 9 bases. CDR1 and CDR2 (germline): ENHRY, SYGVKD. The CDR3 contains 15 residues. This clonotype was recorded many times. What was amplified from RNA transcripts were TCR beta CDR3 regions. Carried out on the TCR CDR3, a first-round RT-PCR used the HTBI primer set. TCRdb used MiXCR to reprocess the multiplex PCR reads, holding one entry per CDR3 protein. Of fewer than 750,000 distinct CDR3 sequences in the sample, roughly 14% were seen once.

The V call is TRBV10-3, the J call TRBJ2-2; a possible D gene is TRBD2 (5 bases). The sequenced sample was blood. The clonotype comes from a woman aged 40 to 50 with Graves' ophthalmopathy. The CDR3: CAISESSAGTGELFF. CDR3 nucleotide sequence: TGTGCCATCAGTGAGTCCTCGGCGGGCACCGGGGAGCTGTTTTTT.